Here is one T cell receptor beta chain with its context. PCR primers comprised 60 Vbeta and 13 Jbeta primers. The table came from immunoSEQ multiplex PCR; TCRdb's copy has only in-frame clones and leaves some out. The sample carries 150,000 to 180,000 clones, over 70% recorded once. The CDR3 extends over 13 amino acids. V was pared by 5 bases and J by 7 bases, with 12 bases between. CDR1 is SGHTA, CDR2 FQGNSA, per germline. The entry originates in a study of cytomegalovirus exposure and HLA in healthy donors. At the level of the study: When fewer than 500 donors were genotyped, about 81% of them were found to fall in the Caucasian-associated ancestry cluster.

This clonotype originated in a man aged 25 to 40 in good health and CMV-seronegative. Sequencing input: PBMCs. The chain uses TRBV7-2 and TRBJ1-5; D call uncertain. CDR3 region: CASSPGGAQPQHF. In DNA, the CDR3 is TGTGCCAGCAGCCCGGGTGGTGCGCAGCCCCAGCATTTT.